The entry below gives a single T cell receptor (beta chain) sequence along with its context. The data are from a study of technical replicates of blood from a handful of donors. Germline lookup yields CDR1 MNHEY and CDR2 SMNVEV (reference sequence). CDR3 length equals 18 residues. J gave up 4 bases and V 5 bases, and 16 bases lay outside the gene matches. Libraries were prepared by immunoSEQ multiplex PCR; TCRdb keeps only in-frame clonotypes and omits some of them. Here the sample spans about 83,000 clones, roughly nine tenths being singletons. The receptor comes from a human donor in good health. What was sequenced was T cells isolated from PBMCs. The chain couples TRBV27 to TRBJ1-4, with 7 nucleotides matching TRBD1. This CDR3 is CASSARQGPSQHNEKLFF. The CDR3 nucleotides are TGTGCCAGCAGTGCCAGACAGGGCCCGAGCCAACATAATGAAAAACTGTTTTTT.